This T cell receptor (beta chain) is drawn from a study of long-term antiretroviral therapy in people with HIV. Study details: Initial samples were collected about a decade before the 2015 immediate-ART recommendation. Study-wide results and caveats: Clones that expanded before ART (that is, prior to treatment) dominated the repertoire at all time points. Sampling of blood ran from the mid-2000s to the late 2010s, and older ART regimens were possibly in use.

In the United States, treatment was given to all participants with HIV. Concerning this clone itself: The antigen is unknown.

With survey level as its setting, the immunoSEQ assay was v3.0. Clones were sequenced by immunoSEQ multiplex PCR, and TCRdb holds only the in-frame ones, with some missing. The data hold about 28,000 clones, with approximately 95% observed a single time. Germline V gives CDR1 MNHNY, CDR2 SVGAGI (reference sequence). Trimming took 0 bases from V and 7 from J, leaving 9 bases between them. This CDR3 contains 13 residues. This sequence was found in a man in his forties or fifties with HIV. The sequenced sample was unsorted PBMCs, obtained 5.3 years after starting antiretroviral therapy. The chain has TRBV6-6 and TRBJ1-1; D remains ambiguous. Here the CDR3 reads CASSYSRGIEAFF. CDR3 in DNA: TGTGCCAGCAGTTACTCGCGAGGGATTGAAGCTTTCTTT.